This TCR beta chain stems from a study of CD8 T cells in ankylosing spondylitis. Overall study findings and caveats: The study looked at matched synovial fluid samples from ankylosing spondylitis patients. Disease-linked clones were reported to be significantly enriched there.

TCRdb recomputed calls from the 5' RACE reads with MiXCR, one row per CDR3 protein. This table has fewer than 150,000 distinct CDR3 sequences, about 7.3% appearing once. Trimming took 2 bases from V and 2 from J, leaving 10 bases between them. The CDR3 sequence is 15 residues long. CDR1 is LGHDT, CDR2 YNNKEL, per germline (reference sequence). The table lists this clonotype with many counts. The antigen is unknown. The gene calls are TRBV3-1 and TRBJ1-3, with D maybe TRBD1 (5 bases). The source is a female donor with ankylosing spondylitis or in good health (not recorded which). The sequencing sample was made of blood, either unsorted or a sorted T cell fraction (not recorded which). The CDR3 region is CASSQTEQAGNTIYF. In DNA form, the CDR3 reads TGTGCCAGCAGCCAAACGGAACAGGCTGGAAACACCATATATTTT.